This T cell receptor beta chain is drawn from a study of T cells in Graves' hyperthyroidism and ophthalmopathy. Study summary: At initial diagnosis, before any treatment had begun, peripheral blood was obtained.

Germline CDR1 and CDR2: MNHNS and SASEGT. This CDR3 has 18 amino acids. The V gene lost 2 bases and the J gene lost 2 bases, with 20 bases spanning the gap. This clonotype was detected many times. What it binds is unknown. Amplification of TCR beta CDR3 regions used RNA as the template. Carried out on the TCR CDR3, a first-round RT-PCR used the HTBI primer set. TCRdb reprocessed the multiplex PCR reads via MiXCR and lists one record per CDR3 protein. The data show some 740,000 distinct CDR3 sequences, around 15% seen once. Findings of the study overall: Ophthalmopathy, which appeared later, was predicted by the model a median approximately six months before onset.

The gene calls are TRBV6-1 and TRBJ2-3; a weak D match, TRBD2 (7 bases). This clonotype was obtained from a woman between 18 and 29 years old with Graves' hyperthyroidism. The sequenced sample consisted of blood. CDR3 in DNA: TGTGCCAGCAGTGAAAAGGGGGGGGTTTTAAGGAACACAGATACGCAGTATTTT. It yields the protein CASSEKGGVLRNTDTQYF.